The clone carrying this T cell receptor beta chain came up many times. Its target is not known. This CDR3 contains 15 residues. Trimming left V 5 bases short and J 0 bases short, with 11 bases between. Looked up from germline, CDR1 is SGHRS and CDR2 is YFSETQ. The data were taken from a study of human T cells and chemical hapten exposure. Overall study context: Throughout a study of approximately 25 weeks, patients underwent weekly scalp administration of diphenylcyclopropenone doses. Upper-back patches of 0.01% DPC were read at 6 days. Largely, small differences in pooled library volume made per-sample TCR yields vary. Whole-study findings and limits: All donors were alopecia patients, so their immunity may differ from that of healthy people.

The time point denotes: patch test 3, about 24 weeks after DPC sensitization. The treatment was: therapeutic diphenylcyclopropenone sensitization with weekly scalp DPC. TCRdb re-called the RACE reads through MiXCR, storing one row per CDR3 protein. Among tens of thousands of distinct CDR3 sequences listed, roughly 10% were seen once. This chain joins TRBV5-1 and TRBJ1-4, with D unresolved. The receptor was isolated from a woman aged 45-65 years with alopecia areata. Some clones in this sample may be carry-over from other donors' samples. The specimen comprised whole blood, sampled in connection with sensitization to the hapten diphenylcyclopropenone (DPC). For the CDR3, the DNA is TGCGCCAGCAGTGATGCAGGCACAACTAATGAAAAACTGTTTTTT. Translated: CASSDAGTTNEKLFF.